Listed here are 8 T cell receptor beta chains from one sample, sequenced in a study of neurological immune-mediated disorders. TCRdb re-called the 5' RACE reads through MiXCR, storing one row per CDR3 protein. The sample carries some 46,000 distinct CDR3 sequences, 4.5% recorded once. The sample consisted of PBMCs. The receptors derive from a woman in her fifties or sixties with multiple sclerosis.

This clonotype was observed many times. The chain is built from TRBV6-5 and TRBJ1-2, with 9 positions matching TRBD1. CDR1 and CDR2 from the germline V gene are MNHEY and SVGAGI. V trimming: 6 bases; J trimming: 4 bases; junction bases outside the gene matches: 6. The CDR3 spans 14 residues. CDR3 in amino acids: CASRRQGVAYGYTF. The CDR3 DNA reads TGTGCCAGCAGACGACAGGGGGTGGCCTATGGCTACACCTTC.

This clonotype was found many times. The chain has TRBV12-3 or TRBV12-4 and TRBJ2-3; possibly TRBD1 or TRBD2 for D (7 bases each). The V end lost 6 bases, the J end lost 11 bases, and 15 bases lay between the germline ends. CDR3 length equals 12 residues. In DNA form, the CDR3 reads TGTGCCAGCAGCCAGGGGGGGACTCGGCAGTATTTT. It encodes CASSQGGTRQYF.

The chain joins TRBV27 to TRBJ2-1, with D possibly being TRBD1 or TRBD2 (5 bases each). The CDR3 is 13 residues long. Germline assignment: CDR1 MNHEY and CDR2 SMNVEV (reference sequence). The V gene lost 0 bases and the J gene lost 15 bases, with 15 bases spanning the gap. The CDR3 here is CASSLSGPTYWFF. CDR3 coding DNA: TGTGCCAGCAGTTTATCGGGACCGACTTATTGGTTCTTC.

This clonotype was counted a few times. The genes are TRBV4-1 and TRBJ2-3; D may match TRBD1 or TRBD2 (5 bases each). The CDR3 contains 16 residues. V was trimmed by 3 bases and J by 2 bases, leaving 15 bases between them. Germline CDR1 and CDR2: MGHRA and YSYEKL. CDR3 sequence: CASSHPKRGLTDTQYF. DNA for the CDR3: TGCGCCAGCAGCCATCCCAAGAGGGGCCTCACAGATACGCAGTATTTT.

The chain links TRBV5-1 to TRBJ1-2, with D hard to call. This CDR3 has 12 amino acids. CDR1 and CDR2 (germline): SGHRS, YFSETQ. With 0 bases removed from V and 9 bases from J, the gap between germline ends came to 9 bases. The CDR3 sequence: CASSLDKGSYTF. As DNA, the CDR3 is TGCGCCAGCAGCTTGGACAAGGGAAGCTACACCTTC.

By sample fraction, this clonotype is medium-sized (0.01 to 0.1%). The gene calls are TRBV10-3 and TRBJ1-3, with D possibly being TRBD1 (5 bases). Trimming took 0 bases from V and 2 from J, leaving 14 bases between them. This CDR3 spans 17 amino acids. Germline V CDR1 and CDR2: ENHRY, SYGVKD. The CDR3 reads CAISESASQGTGNTIYF. In nucleotides, the CDR3 is TGTGCCATCAGTGAGTCGGCCAGCCAGGGAACTGGAAACACCATATATTTT.

At least ten counts were recorded for this clonotype. The rearrangement links TRBV29-1 to TRBJ2-1; 10 positions agree with TRBD2. The CDR3 runs 14 residues. Trimming cost V 4 bases and J 9 bases; bases outside gene matches: 9. Germline loops: CDR1 SQVTM, CDR2 ANQGSEA. The CDR3 spells CSVALAGVVGEQFF. CDR3 DNA: TGCAGCGTTGCCCTAGCGGGAGTGGTGGGTGAGCAGTTCTTC.

This clonotype was counted at least ten times. The chain links TRBV7-2 to TRBJ2-7, with 11 bases that match TRBD2. Germline V CDR1 and CDR2: SGHTA, FQGNSA. The CDR3 is 15 amino acids. The V and J ends lost 0 bases and 2 bases, in that order; junction bases with no gene match: 0. Here the CDR3 reads CASSLASGGAYEQYF. CDR3 sequence (DNA): TGTGCCAGCAGCTTAGCTAGCGGGGGGGCCTACGAGCAGTACTTC.